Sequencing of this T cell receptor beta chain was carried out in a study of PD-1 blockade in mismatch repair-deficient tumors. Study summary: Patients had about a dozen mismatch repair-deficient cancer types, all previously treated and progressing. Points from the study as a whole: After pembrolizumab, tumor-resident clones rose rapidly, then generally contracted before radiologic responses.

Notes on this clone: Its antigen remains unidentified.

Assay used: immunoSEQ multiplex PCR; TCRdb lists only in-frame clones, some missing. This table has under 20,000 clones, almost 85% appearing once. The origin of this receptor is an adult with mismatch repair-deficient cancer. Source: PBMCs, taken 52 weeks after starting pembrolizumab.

The CDR3 protein is CASSFGDNEQFF. The CDR3 DNA reads TGTGCCAGCAGCTTCGGTGACAATGAGCAGTTCTTC. The rearrangement joins TRBV7-9 to TRBJ2-1; no clear D. CDR3 length equals 12 residues. Germline V CDR1 and CDR2: SEHNR, FQNEAQ (reference sequence). V lost 3 bases and J 5 bases, leaving 5 bases between the germline ends.